These 32 T cell receptor beta chains were all obtained from the same sample, sequenced in a study of CXCR3-negative and CXCR3-positive naive CD8 T cells. Carrying UMI labels, the TRB cDNA libraries were prepared through 5' RACE. For each CDR3 protein, TCRdb gives one entry from its re-call of the 5' RACE reads, without DNA. The table gives over 100,000 distinct CDR3 sequences; the top ten clones make up approximately 0.29% of it. The sequencing input was naive CXCR3- CD8+ T cells from blood. Noted subset: CD45RO-CCR7+CD27+CD95- naive CD8+ T cells lacking CXCR3 (TNR3-). All receptors derive from a human donor in good health. Some clones in this sample may be carry-over from other donors' samples.

CDR3 sequence: CATHHSGLRNTGELFF. The genes are TRBV19 and TRBJ2-2; the D call from TCRdb, TRBD2, cannot be confirmed without DNA. The CDR3 is 16 residues long. The germline V gene has CDR1 LNHDA and CDR2 SQIVND (reference sequence).

J is TRBJ2-1 and V is TRBV20-1. Looked up from germline, CDR1 is DFQATT and CDR2 is SNEGSKA (reference sequence). CDR3 length: 11 amino acids. The CDR3: CSGDSYNEQFF.

The rearrangement uses TRBV7-6 and TRBJ1-6; TCRdb indicates TRBD1, and absent DNA this call remains unverified. CDR3 length: 14 residues. Germline V gene lookup returns CDR1 SGHVS and CDR2 FNYEAQ. The CDR3 reads CASSLGPGGRALHF.

The V call is TRBV10-3, the J call TRBJ2-1; with no DNA, the TCRdb D assignment of TRBD1 cannot be verified. The CDR3 length is 12 residues. Germline V lookup: CDR1 ENHRY, CDR2 SYGVKD. CDR3: CAISERADEQFF.

The chain uses TRBV28 and TRBJ2-1; TCRdb picks TRBD1, but there is no DNA to check that call. The germline gives CDR1 MDHEN, CDR2 SYDVKM. The CDR3 is 15 residues long. CDR3 sequence: CASRFLTGGGHEQFF.

V usage is TRBV6-5 and J usage is TRBJ2-5; no DNA is available, so the TRBD1 call from TCRdb remains unchecked. The germline V gene encodes CDR1 MNHEY and CDR2 SVGAGI. The CDR3 is 14 amino acids. CDR3 sequence reads: CASGKGNNGETQYF.

J is TRBJ1-5 and V is TRBV18; there is no DNA to check the TCRdb D call of TRBD1. Germline V lookup: CDR1 KGHSH, CDR2 LQKENI. The CDR3 runs to 16 residues. The CDR3 here is CASSPPGTGADQPQHF.

The chain recombines TRBV2 with TRBJ2-7; the TCRdb D gene call, TRBD2, has no DNA to confirm it. Germline V gene data show CDR1 as SNHLY and CDR2 as FYNNEI. This CDR3 is 14 amino acids long. The CDR3 region is CASRPRDSLYEQYF. Variable domain in full (rest from reference TRBV2 and TRBJ2-7): EPEVTQTPSHQVTQMGQEVILRCVPISNHLYFYWYRQILGQKVEFLVSFYNNEISEKSEIFDDQFSVERPDGSNFTLKIRSTKLEDSAMYFCASRPRDSLYEQYFGPGTRLTVT.

The chain has TRBV28 and TRBJ2-7; TCRdb calls TRBD2, which cannot be checked without DNA. The CDR3 is 14 residues long. From germline, CDR1 is MDHEN and CDR2 SYDVKM. CDR3 amino acids: CASSLQREDYEQYF.

V gene TRBV7-3 combines with J gene TRBJ2-3. This CDR3 contains 13 residues. Germline V gene lookup returns CDR1 SGHTA and CDR2 FQGTGA. CDR3 in amino acids: CASSPDSTDTQYF.

The gene calls are TRBV19 and TRBJ2-7. CDR3 length: 16 residues. Germline-derived CDR1 and CDR2 are LNHDA and SQIVND (reference sequence). This chain's CDR3 is CASSIVGAGGSYEQYF. The whole variable domain, filled in from reference TRBV19 and TRBJ2-7, reads DGGITQSPKYLFRKEGQNVTLSCEQNLNHDAMYWYRQDPGQGLRLIYYSQIVNDFQKGDIAEGYSVSREKKESFPLTVTSAQKNPTAFYLCASSIVGAGGSYEQYFGPGTRLTVT.

This chain uses TRBV7-6 with TRBJ2-7; the D gene TCRdb calls, TRBD1, cannot be checked with no DNA. The CDR3 contains 15 residues. Germline loops: CDR1 SGHVS, CDR2 FNYEAQ. The CDR3 sequence: CASSLYRGTTYEQYF.

The chain combines TRBV7-3 with TRBJ2-3; lacking DNA, the TRBD1 call made by TCRdb goes unchecked. The CDR3 totals 18 residues. Per the germline V gene, CDR1 is SGHTA and CDR2 is FQGTGA. The CDR3 sequence: CASSLTFRDRGFADTQYF.

The chain uses TRBV29-1 and TRBJ1-1. Germline V CDR1 and CDR2: SQVTM, ANQGSEA. This CDR3 is 12 amino acids long. CDR3 sequence: CSVEGQPTEAFF.

The genes are TRBV7-9 and TRBJ2-5; with no DNA, the TCRdb D assignment of TRBD1 cannot be verified. This CDR3 has 15 amino acids. Per germline, CDR1 SEHNR and CDR2 FQNEAQ (reference sequence). CDR3: CASSPIQRGEETQYF.

Here the CDR3 reads CASSQALGTDTQYF. The V and J genes are TRBV7-6 and TRBJ2-3; TCRdb outputs TRBD2, but without DNA this stays unchecked. This CDR3 contains 14 residues. Germline V gene data show CDR1 as SGHVS and CDR2 as FNYEAQ.

The chain is built from TRBV6-5 and TRBJ2-7; the TCRdb call, TRBD1, lacks DNA for checking. The CDR3 runs to 14 residues. Germline CDR1 and CDR2: MNHEY and SVGAGI. The CDR3 here is CASSSPGRAYEQYF.

V is TRBV20-1 and J is TRBJ1-2; without DNA, the TCRdb call of TRBD1 cannot be checked. CDR3 size: 13 residues. Germline CDR1 reads DFQATT; CDR2 reads SNEGSKA (reference sequence). This CDR3 is CSAPDRGKNGYTF.

The rearrangement links TRBV29-1 to TRBJ2-1; lacking DNA, the TRBD1 call made by TCRdb goes unchecked. Germline-derived CDR1 and CDR2 are SQVTM and ANQGSEA. The CDR3 covers 12 residues. The CDR3 here is CSVDGQGNEQFF.

The rearrangement joins TRBV7-9 to TRBJ2-7; TCRdb's D gene call, TRBD1, goes unchecked for lack of DNA. This CDR3 comprises 17 residues. The germline V gene encodes CDR1 SEHNR and CDR2 FQNEAQ (reference sequence). The CDR3 reads CASSPPAGFPLDYEQYF.

V usage is TRBV29-1 and J usage is TRBJ2-2; TCRdb outputs TRBD1, but without DNA this stays unchecked. In germline, CDR1 is SQVTM, CDR2 ANQGSEA. This CDR3 contains 13 residues. CDR3 sequence: CSVSGGRTGELFF.

The chain uses TRBV11-3 and TRBJ1-1. CDR3 size: 15 residues. CDR1 is SGHNT, CDR2 YENEEA, per germline. The CDR3 reads CASSFSQVRNTEAFF.

The chain recombines TRBV20-1 with TRBJ2-7; TCRdb calls TRBD1, which cannot be checked without DNA. Germline V lookup: CDR1 DFQATT, CDR2 SNEGSKA (reference sequence). This CDR3 has 13 residues. CDR3 loop: CSARGGVRYEQYF.

The CDR3 loop is CASDRGGHEKLFF. The rearrangement uses TRBV28 and TRBJ1-4; TCRdb proposes TRBD1, but this gene call is untestable without DNA. The CDR3 has 13 residues. From germline, CDR1 is MDHEN and CDR2 SYDVKM. The full variable domain, rest sourced from reference TRBV28 and TRBJ1-4, is DVKVTQSSRYLVKRTGEKVFLECVQDMDHENMFWYRQDPGLGLRLIYFSYDVKMKEKGDIPEGYSVSREKKERFSLILESASTNQTSMYLCASDRGGHEKLFFGSGTQLSVL.

This chain joins TRBV7-9 and TRBJ2-2. This CDR3 has 16 residues. The germline V gene has CDR1 SEHNR and CDR2 FQNEAQ (reference sequence). The CDR3: CASSLSGWGNTGELFF.

CDR3 sequence reads: CASSQSIYNEQFF. The genes are TRBV4-2 and TRBJ2-1. Germline assignment: CDR1 LGHNA and CDR2 YNFKEQ. The CDR3 runs to 13 residues.

The chain couples TRBV7-9 to TRBJ1-1; the TRBD1 assignment by TCRdb is unverifiable without DNA. Germline values: CDR1 SEHNR, CDR2 FQNEAQ (reference sequence). CDR3 length: 15 amino acids. CDR3 region: CASSQGLLVGFEAFF.

This chain connects TRBV15 to TRBJ2-7; without DNA, the TCRdb call of TRBD1 cannot be checked. The germline gives CDR1 LNHNV, CDR2 YYDKDF (reference sequence). The CDR3 is 16 amino acids. Here the CDR3 reads CATSRPGQGYSYEQYF.

The V call is TRBV9, the J call TRBJ2-7; TCRdb outputs TRBD1, but without DNA this stays unchecked. Looked up from germline, CDR1 is SGDLS and CDR2 is YYNGEE. The CDR3 has 15 residues. CDR3 loop: CASSAGATGFYEQYF.

The chain has TRBV5-1 and TRBJ2-7; TCRdb outputs TRBD1, but without DNA this stays unchecked. Germline-derived CDR1 and CDR2 are SGHRS and YFSETQ. This CDR3 is built from 12 residues. Here the CDR3 reads CASGADTYEQYF.

The V gene is TRBV15, the J gene TRBJ2-3; TCRdb picks TRBD2, but there is no DNA to check that call. From germline, CDR1 is LNHNV and CDR2 YYDKDF (reference sequence). CDR3 length equals 20 residues. The CDR3 reads CATSRDFQREGRFEWDTQYF.

The chain employs TRBV15 and TRBJ1-6. Germline lookup yields CDR1 LNHNV and CDR2 YYDKDF (reference sequence). The CDR3 totals 16 residues. CDR3 sequence: CATSTARTVYNSPLHF.